This T cell receptor beta chain came from a study of CD8 T cells in Susac syndrome (dated by TCRdb to between 2018 and 2021). With respect to the entire study: Among the Susac syndrome patients who were sequenced, clinically active disease was present in six and clinical remission was observed in under ten. Whether CD8+ T cell activation and differentiation in Susac syndrome was antigen driven was tested using repertoire sequencing. Susac syndrome patients were therapy-naive, on corticosteroids (some also receiving IVIg), or on IVIg alone at blood withdrawal. The study compared CD8+ T cell repertoire clonality among roughly eleven healthy donors, approximately 14 Susac syndrome patients and some 16 multiple sclerosis patients.

RNA was extracted using the RNeasy kit, and roughly 0.45 to 1 microgram was reverse transcribed with random hexamers. The immunoSEQ multiplex PCR assay, which covers 54 Vbeta and 13 Jbeta segments, was used to amplify TCR beta CDR3 regions. Bias from PCR amplification was corrected by using a synthetic template baseline for primer optimization and for computational correction. The paper's processing steps were these. Only productive sequences were kept, with reads annotated to V, D and J genes according to IMGT and analyzed in immunoSEQ Analyzer. Clonality was computed as one minus Shannon entropy normalized by log2 of the number of productive unique sequences. For each patient and control, public and private clones were evaluated within the 100 most prevalent clones. Clones were defined as Susac-specific if absent from the healthy and MS cohorts, from around 1,000 published viral clones and from other ImmuneACCESS disease sequences. Starting from the raw public reads, TCRdb applied fastp trimming at Q25, assembled clones with MiXCR and retained in-frame beta chains. Each entry is one CDR3 protein sequence, shown with its most common DNA and genes. V and J calls and clone size were set by TCRdb, not the authors. In all, the sample holds nearly 110,000 distinct CDR3 sequences, and approximately 93% of those were seen once. Of the sample, approximately 0.41% falls within the top ten clones.

A note on this clonotype: The antigen it recognizes is unknown. The sample holds no much larger clone one base away, and base qualities are not on file.

The germline V and J ends show losses of 2 bases and 2 bases respectively, and no gene match explains 9 bases of the junction. The CDR3 holds 17 amino acids from the cysteine to the phenylalanine. Only CDR3 DNA is held: 51 bases, read in frame from base 1. Sequences MDHEN (CDR1) and SYDVKM (CDR2) are obtained from the germline V gene. What the authors observed across the whole study: In the total CD8+ and CD8+ TEMRA repertoires, 15 to 20 and five Susac-specific public clones, respectively, were identified. The number of individuals in the TCR sequencing and HLA analysis was acknowledged as relatively small. Clonal expansion was seen in Susac syndrome CD8+ repertoires, peaking in CD8+ TEMRA cells and being greater in clinically active patients than in remitting ones.

Peripheral blood CD8+ and CD4+ T cells from healthy donors, Susac syndrome patients and multiple sclerosis patients were profiled by high-throughput TCR beta sequencing. Recently defined diagnostic criteria for definite or probable disease were met by the Susac syndrome patients. Bulk CD8+ and CD4+ T cells were purified by magnetic negative isolation, whereas CD8+ TEMRA cells were enriched by FACS. Blood was collected in EDTA tubes and processed within 24 hours, with PBMCs isolated through density gradient centrifugation. PBMCs destined for TCR sequencing were cryopreserved in liquid nitrogen and later thawed in a 37 °C water bath. A purity of at least 90% was achieved for sorted or isolated CD4+, CD8+ and CD8+ TEMRA cells.

The sample consisted of CD8+ T cells from PBMCs. The chain uses TRBV28 and TRBJ2-7, and 10 junctional nucleotides match TRBD1. This TCR was recovered from a human donor with Susac syndrome. The DNA sequence follows: TGTGCCAGCAGTTTAGCCACCGGGACAGGGGACACCTACGAGCAGTACTTC. The encoded protein is CASSLATGTGDTYEQYF. When the CDR3 is completed using the reference TRBV28 and TRBJ2-7 genes on either side, the full variable domain is DVKVTQSSRYLVKRTGEKVFLECVQDMDHENMFWYRQDPGLGLRLIYFSYDVKMKEKGDIPEGYSVSREKKERFSLILESASTNQTSMYLCASSLATGTGDTYEQYFGPGTRLTVT.